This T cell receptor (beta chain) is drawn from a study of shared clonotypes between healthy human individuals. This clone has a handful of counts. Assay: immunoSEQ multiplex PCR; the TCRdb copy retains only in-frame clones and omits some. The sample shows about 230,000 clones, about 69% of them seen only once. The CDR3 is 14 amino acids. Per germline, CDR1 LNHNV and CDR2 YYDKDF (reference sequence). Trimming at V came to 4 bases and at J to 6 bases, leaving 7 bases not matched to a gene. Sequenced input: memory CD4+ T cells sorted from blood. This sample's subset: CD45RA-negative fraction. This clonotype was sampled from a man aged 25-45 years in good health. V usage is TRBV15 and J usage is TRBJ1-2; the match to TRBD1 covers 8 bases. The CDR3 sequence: CATSIPGQGHGYTF. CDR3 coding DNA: TGTGCCACCAGCATCCCCGGACAGGGTCATGGCTACACCTTC.